The 27 T cell receptor beta chains in this list originate from one sample, sequenced in a study of T cells in Graves' hyperthyroidism and ophthalmopathy. RNA transcripts yielded amplified TCR beta CDR3 regions. HTBI primers drove first-round RT-PCR of the TCR CDR3. TCRdb passed the multiplex PCR reads through MiXCR, listing each CDR3 protein once. The data hold under 700,000 distinct CDR3 sequences, with around 45% observed a single time. The specimen was peripheral blood or thyroid tissue (not recorded which). The source is a woman under 30 with Graves' hyperthyroidism.

The table lists this clonotype with a few counts. CDR3 nucleotide sequence: TGTGCCAGCAGCTTAGCACGAGGGGGTAATCAGCCCCAGCATTTT. Its protein product is CASSLARGGNQPQHF. The rearrangement joins TRBV7-8 to TRBJ1-5, with D possibly being TRBD1 (6 bases). Trimming took off 0 bases at V and 4 bases at J, with 10 bases between the two ends. The CDR3 contains 15 residues. CDR1 is SGHVS, CDR2 FQNEAQ, per germline.

The chain joins TRBV20-1 to TRBJ2-7; 7 bases agree with TRBD2. Germline assignment: CDR1 DFQATT and CDR2 SNEGSKA (reference sequence). The CDR3 runs 12 residues. V gave up 6 bases and J gave up 2 bases; unmatched junction bases: 4. In DNA, the CDR3 is TGCAGTGCGCCAGCGGGGCCCTACGAGCAGTACTTC. This gives the protein CSAPAGPYEQYF.

This clonotype came up a few times. Compared with germline, one end of the junction differs, possibly owing to a read error. The rearrangement joins TRBV10-3 to TRBJ1-5; 7 bases are shared with TRBD1. The CDR3 consists of 15 residues. CDR1 ENHRY and CDR2 SYGVKD come from the germline V gene. The CDR3 DNA reads as TGTGCCAGCAGTCTCGTTGGAGACAGGGCTGGCCCCCAGCATTTT. It translates to CASSLVGDRAGPQHF.

A word on this clonotype: A much larger clone lies one base from this, so it may be a read error. The missing conserved phenylalanine or tryptophan at the end of this CDR3 makes a read error likely. In DNA, the CDR3 is TGTGCCATCAGTGAACCGGGACAGGGACTGAACACTGAAGCTTTCGTT. This gives the protein CAISEPGQGLNTEAFV. V and J are TRBV10-3 and TRBJ1-1; 9 bases line up with TRBD1. CDR1 is ENHRY and CDR2 is SYGVKD in the germline V gene. J lost 0 bases, V lost 3 bases, and 5 bases had no gene match. The CDR3 length is 16 residues.

With respect to this clonotype: The junction differs from germline at one of its ends, possibly a read error. J is TRBJ2-7 and V is TRBV2; 7 bases fit TRBD2. Per germline, CDR1 SNHLY and CDR2 FYNNEI. CDR3 length: 16 residues. The CDR3 loop is CASSARTRIGTFGQYF. For the CDR3, the DNA is TGCGCCAGCAGCGCCAGGACTAGAATCGGGACCTTTGGGCAGTACTTC.

The V gene is TRBV29-1, the J gene TRBJ1-4; D is possibly TRBD1 (5 bases). In germline, CDR1 is SQVTM, CDR2 ANQGSEA. Trimming removed 5 bases from V and 8 bases from J, with 12 bases in between. This CDR3 spans 12 amino acids. The CDR3 nucleotides are TGCAGCGTTCCGGCAGGGTCGGAAAAACTGTTTTTT. Its translation is CSVPAGSEKLFF.

The V call is TRBV7-9, the J call TRBJ2-6; tentatively, D is TRBD1 (6 bases). V gave up 5 bases and J gave up 0 bases, with 26 bases separating them. Germline-derived CDR1 and CDR2 are SEHNR and FQNEAQ (reference sequence). The CDR3 spans 21 residues. The CDR3 loop reads CASSNLRLRRGGNSGANVLTF. CDR3 coding DNA: TGTGCCAGCAGCAACCTCCGGCTTAGGCGAGGGGGTAACTCTGGGGCCAACGTCCTGACTTTC.

This clonotype was seen repeatedly, ten times or more. The rearrangement uses TRBV15 and TRBJ1-4; TRBD1 agrees at 8 bases. CDR1 LNHNV and CDR2 YYDKDF come from the germline V gene (reference sequence). This CDR3 contains 14 residues. Trimming removed 4 bases from V and 10 bases from J; junction bases left unmatched: 8. This CDR3 is CATSTGQEGVKLFF. CDR3 coding DNA: TGTGCCACCAGCACGGGACAGGAGGGCGTAAAACTGTTTTTT.

This chain joins TRBV7-2 and TRBJ2-7; TRBD1 matches 10 bases. Germline V lookup: CDR1 SGHTA, CDR2 FQGNSA. The CDR3 consists of 14 residues. Trimming took 6 bases from V and 6 from J; bases not matched to a gene: 8. CDR3 bases: TGTGCCAGCAGTCCGGACAGGGGGATCTCCGAGCAGTACTTC. Amino acids: CASSPDRGISEQYF.

The gene calls are TRBV15 and TRBJ2-6, with 10 bases lining up with TRBD1. In germline, CDR1 is LNHNV, CDR2 YYDKDF (reference sequence). The CDR3 is 19 residues long. Trimming took 5 bases from V and 5 from J; bases not matched to a gene: 15. CDR3 nucleotides: TGTGCCACCAGCCTAAACCCGGGACAGGGGATTGTCTGGGCCAACGTCCTGACTTTC. Protein: CATSLNPGQGIVWANVLTF. The variable domain in full, with the rest retrieved from reference TRBV15 and TRBJ2-6, is DAMVIQNPRYQVTQFGKPVTLSCSQTLNHNVMYWYQQKSSQAPKLLFHYYDKDFNNEADTPDNFQSRRPNTSFCFLDIRSPGLGDTAMYLCATSLNPGQGIVWANVLTFGAGSRLTVL.

This clonotype was picked up a small number of times. CDR3 nucleotides: TGTGCCAGCAGTCACGGGACAGGAGAAAATCAGCCCCAGCATTTT. This translates into CASSHGTGENQPQHF. The chain joins TRBV7-9 to TRBJ1-5, with TRBD1 identical over 8 bases. The V gene's germline CDR1 is SEHNR and CDR2 FQNEAQ (reference sequence). Germline trimming cut 6 bases from V and 4 bases from J; bases unmatched to any gene: 8. The CDR3 extends over 15 amino acids.

A note on this clonotype: A much more abundant neighbour one base away suggests this may be a read error. The genes are TRBV2 and TRBJ1-4; perhaps TRBD1 as D (6 bases). Germline assignment: CDR1 SNHLY and CDR2 FYNNEI. The length of the CDR3 is 14 residues. CDR3 sequence (DNA): TGTGCCGGCAGCTGGAGGGGGACGAATGAAAAACTGTTTTTT. Its protein is CAGSWRGTNEKLFF.

This clonotype came up many times. The gene calls are TRBV29-1 and TRBJ1-1; D gene unclear. V was trimmed by 7 bases and J by 4 bases, leaving 13 bases between them. This CDR3 region has 12 residues. Germline V lookup: CDR1 SQVTM, CDR2 ANQGSEA. CDR3 amino acids: CSGGREGTEAFF. DNA for the CDR3: TGCAGCGGTGGGCGCGAGGGCACTGAAGCTTTCTTT.

J is TRBJ1-1 and V is TRBV29-1; 8 bases match TRBD1. V was pared by 8 bases and J by 3 bases, with 5 bases of the junction left unmatched. The CDR3 extends over 12 amino acids. Germline values: CDR1 SQVTM, CDR2 ANQGSEA. CDR3 sequence (DNA): TGCAGCTCGACGGACAGGGACACTGAAGCTTTCTTT. This translates into CSSTDRDTEAFF. The full variable domain, in which reference TRBV29-1 and TRBJ1-1 provide the parts outside the CDR3, is SAVISQKPSRDICQRGTSLTIQCQVDSQVTMMFWYRQQPGQSLTLIATANQGSEATYESGFVIDKFPISRPNLTFSTLTVSNMSPEDSSIYLCSSTDRDTEAFFGQGTRLTVV.

This clonotype came up many times. The V call is TRBV10-3, the J call TRBJ1-2; tentative D call: TRBD1 (5 bases). Trimming left V 0 bases short and J 3 bases short, with 14 bases between. CDR1 and CDR2 from the germline V gene are ENHRY and SYGVKD. The CDR3 has 16 amino acids. For the CDR3, the DNA is TGTGCCATCAGTGAGTCGGTTCAGGGATCTGACTATGGCTACACCTTC. It encodes CAISESVQGSDYGYTF.

This clonotype has more than one count but fewer than ten. The chain is built from TRBV7-9 and TRBJ2-7; 11 bases map to TRBD2. V was pared by 5 bases and J by 3 bases, with 9 bases of the junction left unmatched. The CDR3 extends over 16 amino acids. Germline CDR1 is SEHNR and CDR2 is FQNEAQ (reference sequence). DNA for the CDR3: TGTGCCAGCAGCCTCAGTAGCGGGAGGGCTGGCTACGAGCAGTACTTC. Amino acid sequence: CASSLSSGRAGYEQYF.

This clonotype was counted between two and nine times. The rearrangement uses TRBV9 and TRBJ2-3, with 12 bases that match TRBD2. The CDR3 contains 16 residues. Germline CDR1 reads SGDLS; CDR2 reads YYNGEE. The J segment lost 5 bases and the V segment lost 4 bases, leaving 8 bases of the junction unmatched. CDR3: CASSSLAGGPRDTQYF. The CDR3 DNA is TGTGCCAGCAGCTCCCTAGCGGGAGGGCCTAGAGATACGCAGTATTTT.

This clonotype is a singleton in its sample. At one boundary the junction diverges from the germline segment, which might be a read error. The chain links TRBV10-3 to TRBJ2-5, with D uncertain. Germline CDR1 reads ENHRY; CDR2 reads SYGVKD. The CDR3 covers 13 residues. CDR3 nucleotide sequence: TGTGCCAGCAGTTACAACGCGGAAGAGACCCAGTACTTC. Translated, it gives CASSYNAEETQYF.

Concerning this clonotype itself: A junction end diverges from the germline sequence, so it may reflect a read error. V usage is TRBV15 and J usage is TRBJ2-5; 9 nucleotides align to TRBD1. The germline V gene has CDR1 LNHNV and CDR2 YYDKDF (reference sequence). The length of the CDR3 is 13 residues. CDR3 coding DNA: TGTGCCACCGGACAGGGGATCGGAGAGACTCAGTACTTC. Amino acid sequence: CATGQGIGETQYF.

The rearrangement uses TRBV2 and TRBJ1-2; 8 bases align to TRBD1. The CDR3 has 12 residues. V was clipped by 9 bases and J by 6 bases; unmatched bases: 6. Germline V CDR1 and CDR2: SNHLY, FYNNEI. The CDR3 bases are TGTGCCAGAGTGGACAGGGTCCATGGCTACACCTTC. As protein: CARVDRVHGYTF.

This clonotype was picked up many times. The chain couples TRBV2 to TRBJ1-6; D is ambiguous. CDR1 and CDR2 from the germline V gene are SNHLY and FYNNEI. The CDR3 is 11 amino acids. V dropped 5 bases and J dropped 9 bases, with 5 bases sitting between them. CDR3 protein: CASSSSSPLHF. The CDR3 coding sequence is TGTGCCAGCAGTTCGAGTTCACCCCTCCACTTT.

The chain uses TRBV7-6 and TRBJ2-7; 10 bases map to TRBD2. CDR1 and CDR2 from the germline V gene are SGHVS and FNYEAQ. The CDR3 runs to 17 residues. The junction had 15 bases not matched to a gene; V was cut back by 9 bases and J by 1 base. CDR3 bases: TGTGCCAGTAGTATATCCGAGGGACTAGCGAATTCCTACGAGCAGTACTTC. It is translated as CASSISEGLANSYEQYF. The entire variable domain, with the rest obtained from reference TRBV7-6 and TRBJ2-7, is as follows: GAGVSQSPRYKVTKRGQDVALRCDPISGHVSLYWYRQALGQGPEFLTYFNYEAQQDKSGLPNDRFSAERPEGSISTLTIQRTEQRDSAMYRCASSISEGLANSYEQYFGPGTRLTVT.

This clonotype was recorded only once. An end of the junction differs from the germline gene, which may be a read error. The genes are TRBV15 and TRBJ1-5; a weak D match, TRBD1 (5 bases). Germline V gene lookup returns CDR1 LNHNV and CDR2 YYDKDF (reference sequence). This CDR3 has 12 residues. In DNA, the CDR3 is TGTCCCACCAGGGTTAGCAATCAGCCCCAGCATTTT. This translates into CPTRVSNQPQHF.

The gene calls are TRBV2 and TRBJ2-5; D may correspond to TRBD1 or TRBD2 (6 bases each). Trimming took 7 bases from V and 2 from J, leaving 14 bases between them. Germline values: CDR1 SNHLY, CDR2 FYNNEI. This CDR3 is 14 amino acids long. The CDR3 region is CASIGGTPQETQYF. In DNA, the CDR3 is TGTGCCAGCATTGGCGGGACACCTCAAGAGACCCAGTACTTC.

Comment on this clonotype: A much larger clone sits a single nucleotide away, making a read error possible. This chain connects TRBV7-2 to TRBJ2-7; 7 bases align to TRBD2. V shed 3 bases and J 3 bases; nucleotides not matched to a gene: 5. CDR1 and CDR2 from the germline V gene are SGHTA and FQGNSA. The CDR3 extends over 14 amino acids. In nucleotides, the CDR3 is TGTGCCAGCAGCTTCCCGAGCGGGGACTACGAGCAGTACTTC. Encoded protein: CASSFPSGDYEQYF.

The V and J genes are TRBV7-9 and TRBJ1-4; D is ambiguous. CDR1 is SEHNR, CDR2 FQNEAQ, per germline (reference sequence). The CDR3 length is 13 residues. The V end was cut by 6 bases, the J end by 8 bases, with 13 bases between. The CDR3 region has the DNA TGTGCCAGCAGTCCCGGGTTTGAGGAAAAACTGTTTTTT. Protein product: CASSPGFEEKLFF.

This clonotype came up once. The junction departs from germline at one end; a sequencing error may be responsible. The V call is TRBV25-1, the J call TRBJ2-5; no definite D call. The germline CDR1 and CDR2 sequences are MGHDK and SYGVNS. CDR3 length equals 14 residues. The DNA for the CDR3 is TGCGCCAGCAGCCCAACTCGACCGCAAGAGACCCAGTACTTC. It translates to CASSPTRPQETQYF.